This TCR beta chain was captured in a study of T-cell reconstitution after alpha-beta-depleted transplantation in children. V shed 6 bases, J shed 0 bases, and the junction held 7 bases outside the gene matches. This CDR3 region has 15 residues. Germline assignment: CDR1 LGHNA and CDR2 YNFKEQ. It was with unique molecular identifiers that the TCRbeta library was prepared. One entry per CDR3 protein, called by TCRdb with MiXCR from the PCR reads. This table has just over 950,000 distinct CDR3 sequences, about 29% appearing once. The origin of this receptor is a boy less than two years old who had a stem cell transplant for SCID, so the T cells may come from the graft donor. The material sequenced was PBMCs, mostly from graft donor cells, taken 360 days after TCRalphabeta/CD19-depleted stem cell transplant. The rearrangement uses TRBV4-2 and TRBJ2-7, with 8 bases that match TRBD1. CDR3 protein: CASRVQGASSYEQYF. CDR3 nucleotides: TGTGCCAGCAGGGTCCAGGGGGCCAGCTCCTACGAGCAGTACTTC.